This T cell receptor (beta chain) stems from a study of cytomegalovirus exposure and HLA in healthy donors. Study-level findings and limits: A later examination showed that TCR association rates differed by HLA locus, with DRB1 most and HLA-C fewest. A later analysis found common viral pathogens apparently linked to several of the most significant clusters.

CDR1 is LNHDA and CDR2 is SQIVND in the germline V gene (reference sequence). The junction had 3 bases not matched to a gene; V was cut back by 4 bases and J by 6 bases. This CDR3 is 14 amino acids long. Concerning this clone itself: Its matching antigen is unknown.

Researchers ran the PCR with 60 Vbeta and 13 Jbeta primers. Sequencing was performed with immunoSEQ multiplex PCR; in TCRdb, only in-frame clones are kept and a portion is missing. The sample yields about 210,000 clones, about 81% seen once. The sequence derives from a man in his forties or fifties in good health and CMV-seropositive. This rearrangement joins TRBV19 to TRBJ1-2; 12 nucleotides line up with TRBD1. Sequenced material: PBMCs. CDR3 in DNA: TGTGCCAGTAGTACCGGGACAGGGGGCGATGGCTACACCTTC. It encodes CASSTGTGGDGYTF.